This entry lists 9 T cell receptor beta chains sequenced from one sample in a study of cytomegalovirus exposure and HLA in healthy donors. Researchers ran the PCR with 60 Vbeta and 13 Jbeta primers. TCRdb keeps only in-frame clones here, not all; method: immunoSEQ multiplex PCR. The sample includes some 130,000 clones, approximately 81% of them seen just once. The sample consisted of PBMCs. These receptors were taken from a man younger than 35 in good health and CMV-seronegative.

This sequence joins TRBV9 and TRBJ2-7, with 9 bases matching TRBD1. Per the germline V gene, CDR1 is SGDLS and CDR2 is YYNGEE. CDR3 length: 14 amino acids. The J segment lost 2 bases and the V segment lost 3 bases, leaving 3 bases of the junction unmatched. The CDR3 DNA reads TGTGCCAGCAGCGGGACAGGGGATACCTACGAGCAGTACTTC. Residues: CASSGTGDTYEQYF.

This rearrangement joins TRBV6-5 to TRBJ2-5; D is perhaps TRBD2 (6 bases). Trimming took off 2 bases at V and 4 bases at J, with 14 bases between the two ends. The CDR3 is 15 amino acids. The germline V gene has CDR1 MNHEY and CDR2 SVGAGI. CDR3 DNA sequence: TGTGCCAGCAGTTACCAAGAGTGGGGAGGAGAGACCCAGTACTTC. Its protein is CASSYQEWGGETQYF.

The chain links TRBV4-3 to TRBJ1-2; 8 bases line up with TRBD1. Unmatched junction bases numbered 4, after V lost 1 base and J lost 6 bases. This CDR3 spans 14 amino acids. The V gene's germline CDR1 is LGHNA and CDR2 YSLEER. This CDR3 is CASSQGAGGDGYTF. Here the CDR3 DNA reads TGCGCCAGCAGCCAAGGGGCAGGGGGCGATGGCTACACCTTC.

The chain couples TRBV19 to TRBJ2-1; 11 bases align to TRBD2. The V segment lost 4 bases and the J segment 2 bases; nucleotides outside the gene matches: 1. The V gene's germline CDR1 is LNHDA and CDR2 SQIVND (reference sequence). CDR3 size: 15 residues. In DNA form, the CDR3 reads TGTGCCAGTAGTACACTAGCGGGGGCCTACAATGAGCAGTTCTTC. Translated, it gives CASSTLAGAYNEQFF.

J is TRBJ1-5 and V is TRBV7-2; the D is unclear. The germline V and J ends were trimmed by 8 bases and 4 bases, with 18 bases remaining between them. The CDR3 spans 15 residues. Per germline, CDR1 SGHTA and CDR2 FQGNSA. The CDR3 coding sequence is TGTGCCAGCCGATCGGGAGGGAACTCTAATCAGCCCCAGCATTTT. It is translated as CASRSGGNSNQPQHF.

The rearrangement joins TRBV5-5 to TRBJ1-5; 12 nucleotides align to TRBD1. This CDR3 has 18 residues. CDR1 and CDR2 (germline): SGHKS, YYEKEE (reference sequence). Unmatched junction bases numbered 11, after V lost 0 bases and J lost 7 bases. The CDR3 reads CASSLGVWDRGRGQPQHF. For the CDR3, the DNA is TGTGCCAGCAGCTTGGGTGTTTGGGACAGGGGGCGCGGGCAGCCCCAGCATTTT.

This clone was seen just once. Its ends do not fully match the called genes, so a read error is possible. Other DNA sequences from this sample encode an identical CDR3 as well. This rearrangement joins TRBV6-5 to TRBJ1-4; D not certain. Germline loops: CDR1 MNHEY, CDR2 SVGAGI. There are 14 residues in the CDR3. The CDR3 DNA is TGTGCCAGCAGTTACTGGAGTACTAATGAAAAGCTGTTTTTT. It yields the protein CASSYWSTNEKLFF.

CDR3 in amino acids: CASTERGGEQPQHF. Here the CDR3 DNA reads TGTGCCAGCACCGAACGGGGTGGAGAACAGCCCCAGCATTTT. This sequence joins TRBV6-1 and TRBJ1-5; D is unclear. Germline assignment: CDR1 MNHNS and CDR2 SASEGT. Deletions cut 7 bases from V and 7 bases from J, with 17 bases between. CDR3 length: 14 amino acids.

The chain is built from TRBV5-1 and TRBJ1-2; 7 bases are shared with TRBD1. Germline-derived CDR1 and CDR2 are SGHRS and YFSETQ. The CDR3 is 12 amino acids. V lost 4 bases to trimming and J lost 12 bases; unmatched junction nucleotides: 9. The CDR3 coding sequence is TGCGCCAGCAGCAAGGACAGGCTGTACCACACCTTC. Its translation is CASSKDRLYHTF.